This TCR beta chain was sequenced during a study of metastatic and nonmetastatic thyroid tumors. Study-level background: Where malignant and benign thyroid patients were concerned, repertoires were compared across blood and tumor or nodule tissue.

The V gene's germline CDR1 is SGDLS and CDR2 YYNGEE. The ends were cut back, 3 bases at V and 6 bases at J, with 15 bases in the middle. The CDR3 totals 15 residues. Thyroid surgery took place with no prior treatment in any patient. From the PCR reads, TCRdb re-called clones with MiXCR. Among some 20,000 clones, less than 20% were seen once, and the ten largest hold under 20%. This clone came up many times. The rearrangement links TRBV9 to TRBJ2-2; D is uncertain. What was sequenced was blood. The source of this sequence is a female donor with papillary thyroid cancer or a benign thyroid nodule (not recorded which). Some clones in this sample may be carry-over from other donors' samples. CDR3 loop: CASSDHYNAAGELFF. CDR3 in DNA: TGTGCCAGCAGCGATCACTATAACGCGGCCGGGGAGCTGTTTTTT.